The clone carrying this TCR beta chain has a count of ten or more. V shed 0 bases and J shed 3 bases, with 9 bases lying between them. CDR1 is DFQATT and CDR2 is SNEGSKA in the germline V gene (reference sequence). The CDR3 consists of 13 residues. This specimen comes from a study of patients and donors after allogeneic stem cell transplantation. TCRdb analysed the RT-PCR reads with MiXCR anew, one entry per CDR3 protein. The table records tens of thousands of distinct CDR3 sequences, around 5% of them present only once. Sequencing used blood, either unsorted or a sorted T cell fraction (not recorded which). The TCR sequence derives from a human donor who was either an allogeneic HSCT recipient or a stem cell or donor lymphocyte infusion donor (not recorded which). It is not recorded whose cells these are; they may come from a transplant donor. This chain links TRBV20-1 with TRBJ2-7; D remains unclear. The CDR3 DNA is TGCAGTGCTAGAGATTATCGGAGCTACGAGCAGTACTTC. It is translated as CSARDYRSYEQYF.